This passage covers 5 T cell receptor beta chains from one sample sequenced in a study of shared clonotypes between healthy human individuals. TCRdb's table, derived via immunoSEQ multiplex PCR, lists solely in-frame clones and lacks some. The sample comprises over a million clones, 70% to 80% of which are singletons, and around 0.61% rests with the top ten. Material for sequencing was memory CD4+ T cells from PBMCs. Specified subset: CD45RA-negative fraction. These receptors all stem from a man aged 18 to 30 in good health. Some clones in this sample may be carry-over from other donors' samples.

This clone was recorded a few times. The V gene is TRBV15, the J gene TRBJ2-1; possible D gene TRBD2, 6 bases. The germline V gene has CDR1 LNHNV and CDR2 YYDKDF (reference sequence). The CDR3 has 13 residues. V was clipped by 7 bases and J by 5 bases, with 12 bases between them. Here the CDR3 reads CATKTDYHNEQFF. The CDR3 DNA reads TGTGCCACCAAGACGGACTACCACAATGAGCAGTTCTTC.

This chain uses TRBV28 with TRBJ2-7, with 7 bases matching TRBD2. Germline CDR1 MDHEN, CDR2 SYDVKM. V shed 3 bases and J 1 base; nucleotides not matched to a gene: 9. This CDR3 has 16 residues. The CDR3 nucleotides are TGTGCCAGCAGTTTGGGAGGGACGGCAGCTTCCTACGAGCAGTACTTC. Amino acids: CASSLGGTAASYEQYF.

This chain uses TRBV28 with TRBJ1-6; D is perhaps TRBD1 (6 bases). Deletions cut 3 bases from V and 9 bases from J, with 12 bases between. CDR3 length equals 14 residues. CDR1 is MDHEN and CDR2 is SYDVKM in the germline V gene. The CDR3 sequence is CASSFGRGGSPLHF. The CDR3 DNA sequence: TGTGCCAGCAGTTTCGGCAGGGGTGGTTCACCCCTCCACTTT.

V and J are TRBV27 and TRBJ2-6; TRBD2 aligns across 7 bases. The CDR3 totals 17 residues. After removal of 3 bases from V and 0 bases from J, the junction contained 5 bases not matched to a gene. Germline CDR1 reads MNHEY; CDR2 reads SMNVEV (reference sequence). CDR3 sequence (DNA): TGTGCCAGCAGTTTCGGGGGGTTTACCTCTGGGGCCAACGTCCTGACTTTC. Its protein is CASSFGGFTSGANVLTF. The full variable domain, in which reference TRBV27 and TRBJ2-6 provide the parts outside the CDR3, is EAQVTQNPRYLITVTGKKLTVTCSQNMNHEYMSWYRQDPGLGLRQIYYSMNVEVTDKGDVPEGYKVSRKEKRNFPLILESPSPNQTSLYFCASSFGGFTSGANVLTFGAGSRLTVL.

The chain is built from TRBV12-1 and TRBJ2-7; the DNA was not compared with TRBD1, the D call given in the table. TRBV12-1 is classified as a pseudogene. The CDR3 is made up of 14 amino acids. DNA of the CDR3: TGTGCCAGCAGCCCGGGACAGGGATTCTACGAGCAGTACTTC. Translated, it gives CASSPGQGFYEQYF.